This TCR beta chain originates from a study of OX40 agonist ivuxolimab in advanced cancers. The wider study: From 23 to 79 years was the age range, with a mean of 60 years, and over 80% were male.

Repertoires were generated with immunoSEQ multiplex PCR, while TCRdb's copy carries only in-frame clones and drops some. The data contain roughly 61,000 clones, more than 65% of them singletons. In regard to this clone: Its cognate antigen is unknown.

The CDR3 contains 15 residues. In germline, CDR1 is LGHNA, CDR2 YNFKEQ. V dropped 3 bases and J dropped 4 bases, with 13 bases sitting between them. Study-level points and caveats: Low normalized T-cell clonal expansion was additionally recorded for some nonresponders. In the 0.1 to 3.0 mg/kg range, CD4+ and CD8+ blood T cells had expanded clonally by week 6.

The TCR originated in an adult with an advanced solid tumor such as melanoma, head and neck, liver or kidney cancer. The sequencing here drew on CD4+ or CD8+ T cells sorted from blood, taken in a trial of the OX40 agonist ivuxolimab. The chain has TRBV4-2 and TRBJ1-5; perhaps TRBD1 as D (5 bases). Here the CDR3 reads CASSQGGIRNQPQHF. The DNA of the CDR3 is TGTGCCAGCAGCCAGGGGGGAATACGGAATCAGCCCCAGCATTTT.